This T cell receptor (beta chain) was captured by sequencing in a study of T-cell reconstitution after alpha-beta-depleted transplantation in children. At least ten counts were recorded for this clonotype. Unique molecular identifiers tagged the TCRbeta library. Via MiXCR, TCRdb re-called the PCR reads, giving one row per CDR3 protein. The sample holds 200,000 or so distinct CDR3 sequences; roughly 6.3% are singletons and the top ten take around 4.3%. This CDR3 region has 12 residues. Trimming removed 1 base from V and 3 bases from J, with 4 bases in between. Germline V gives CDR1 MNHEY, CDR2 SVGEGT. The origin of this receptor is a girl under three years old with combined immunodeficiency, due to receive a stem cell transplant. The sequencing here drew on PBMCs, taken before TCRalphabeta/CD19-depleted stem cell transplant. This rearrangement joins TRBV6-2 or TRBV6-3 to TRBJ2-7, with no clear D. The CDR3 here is CASSYFGYEQYF. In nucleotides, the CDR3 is TGTGCCAGCAGTTACTTCGGCTACGAGCAGTACTTC.